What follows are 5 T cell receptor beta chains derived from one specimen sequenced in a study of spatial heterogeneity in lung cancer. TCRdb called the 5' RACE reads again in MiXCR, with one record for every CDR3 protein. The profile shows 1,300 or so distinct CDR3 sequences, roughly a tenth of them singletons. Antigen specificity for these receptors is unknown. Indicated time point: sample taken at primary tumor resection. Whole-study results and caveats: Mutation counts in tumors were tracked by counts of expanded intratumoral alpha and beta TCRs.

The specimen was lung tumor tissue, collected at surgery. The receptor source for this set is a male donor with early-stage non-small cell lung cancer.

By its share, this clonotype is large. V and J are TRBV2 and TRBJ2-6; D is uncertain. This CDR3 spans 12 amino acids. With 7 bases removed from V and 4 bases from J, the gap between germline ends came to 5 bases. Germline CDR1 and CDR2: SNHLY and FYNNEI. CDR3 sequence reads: CASMGGANVLTF. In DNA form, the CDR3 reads TGTGCCAGCATGGGGGGGGCCAACGTCCTGACTTTC.

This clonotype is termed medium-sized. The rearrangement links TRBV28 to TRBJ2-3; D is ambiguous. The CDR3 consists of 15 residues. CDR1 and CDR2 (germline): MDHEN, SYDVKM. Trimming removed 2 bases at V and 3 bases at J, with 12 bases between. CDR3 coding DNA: TGTGCCAGCAGTTTAGCTCTCAGCACGACAGATACGCAGTATTTT. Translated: CASSLALSTTDTQYF.

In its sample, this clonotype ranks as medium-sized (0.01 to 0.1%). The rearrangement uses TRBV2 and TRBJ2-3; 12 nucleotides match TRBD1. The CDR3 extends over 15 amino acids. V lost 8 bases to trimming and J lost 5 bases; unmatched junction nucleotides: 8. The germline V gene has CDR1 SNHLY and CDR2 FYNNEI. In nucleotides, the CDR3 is TGTGCCAGCTTGGGACAGGGGGCCAGGGTAGATACGCAGTATTTT. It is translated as CASLGQGARVDTQYF.

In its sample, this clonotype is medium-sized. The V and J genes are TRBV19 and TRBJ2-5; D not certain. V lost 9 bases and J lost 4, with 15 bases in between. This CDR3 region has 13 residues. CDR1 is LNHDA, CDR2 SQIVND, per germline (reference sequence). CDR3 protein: CASSADPGETQYF. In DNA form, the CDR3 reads TGTGCCAGCTCGGCGGACCCAGGAGAGACCCAGTACTTC.

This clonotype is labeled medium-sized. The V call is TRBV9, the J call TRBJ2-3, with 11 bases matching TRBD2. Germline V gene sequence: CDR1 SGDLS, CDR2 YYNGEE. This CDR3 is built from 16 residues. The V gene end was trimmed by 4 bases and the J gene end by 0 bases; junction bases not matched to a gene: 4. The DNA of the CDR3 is TGTGCCAGCAGCCCGGGGACTAGCGGAAGCACAGATACGCAGTATTTT. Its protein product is CASSPGTSGSTDTQYF.